The clone carrying this T cell receptor (beta chain) was seen a handful of times. Its specificity is not known. This entry belongs to a study of CD8+CD57+ T cells in acquired aplastic anemia. Across the whole study: Healthy-donor CD4+ cells averaged about 10 million reads. Study outcomes and limitations: Controls and patients did not differ significantly in CD8+ Simpson's diversity. In common between the patients and the controls were approximately 30 CD8+ CDR3 sequences.

Genomic DNA templated the TCR beta VDJ and CDR3 profiling. A single record per CDR3 protein comes from TCRdb applying MiXCR to the reads. Among some 120,000 distinct CDR3 sequences listed, roughly 50% were seen once. Germline values: CDR1 LGHNA, CDR2 YNFKEQ. The CDR3 is made up of 16 amino acids. J was trimmed by 4 bases and V by 4 bases; bases with no gene match: 8. The sequence was obtained from a human donor in good health, serving as a control. The sequencing input was sorted CD4+, CD8+, or CD8+CD57+ T cells (not recorded which) from PBMCs. The chain employs TRBV4-2 and TRBJ2-3; 10 bases are a match to TRBD2. The CDR3 loop is CASSPGAGGPADTQYF. CDR3 DNA sequence: TGTGCCAGCAGCCCCGGAGCGGGGGGGCCCGCAGATACGCAGTATTTT.